The 17 T cell receptor gamma chains below come from one sample, sequenced in a study of intestinal T cells in coeliac disease. LymphoTrack primers amplified TRG sequences from 200 to 250 ng of biopsy DNA. TCRdb processed the multiplex PCR reads again with the CATT caller. Among about 650 gamma-chain clones, 50% to 60% were seen once, and the ten largest hold around a sixth. For each case, the template was genomic DNA from ten roughly 5.3-µm formalin-fixed paraffin-embedded scrolls. The specimen was a duodenal biopsy. Receptors were obtained from a human donor with celiac disease.

By proportion, this clone is large. The chain joins TRGV10 to TRGJ1 or TRGJ2. TRGV10 is an ORF, with its function uncertain. J lost 2 bases, V lost 8 bases, and 1 base had no gene match. CDR3 length equals 11 residues. The CDR3: CAAWDYYKKLF. As DNA, the CDR3 is TGTGCTGCGTGGGATTATTATAAGAAACTCTTT.

This chain links TRGV8 with TRGJP2. The CDR3 runs 15 residues. Germline V gives CDR1 VENAVY, CDR2 YDSYNSRV. J gave up 1 base and V 6 bases, and 8 bases lay outside the gene matches. The CDR3 sequence: CATWCSFSSDWIKTF. The CDR3 nucleotides read TGTGCCACCTGGTGCTCATTTAGTAGTGATTGGATCAAGACGTTT.

Within the sample, this clone is hyperexpanded. The same CDR3 can be traced to other DNA sequences in this sample. The gene calls are TRGV8 and TRGJ1 or TRGJ2. The CDR3 is 13 amino acids. V dropped 1 base and J dropped 5; count of bases not matched to a gene: 5. Per the germline V gene, CDR1 is VENAVY and CDR2 is YDSYNSRV. The CDR3 is CATWDRGNYKKLF. In DNA form, the CDR3 reads TGTGCCACCTGGGATAGAGGGAATTATAAGAAACTCTTT.

This chain connects TRGV8 to TRGJP1. With 7 bases clipped from V and 1 base from J, the junction kept 6 bases outside the gene matches. The V gene's germline CDR1 is VENAVY and CDR2 YDSYNSRV. CDR3 size: 14 residues. The CDR3 bases are TGTGCCACCTGTCCCCCTACCACTGGTTGGTTCAAGATATTT. Its protein product is CATCPPTTGWFKIF.

The chain joins TRGV11 to TRGJP2. TRGV11 falls under the ORF class, with uncertain function. V lost 6 bases and J lost 9; bases outside the gene matches: 13. This CDR3 comprises 15 residues. CDR3 bases: TGTGCCTGCTGGATTCAATATTTAGTGTATTGGATCAAGACGTTT. Protein: CACWIQYLVYWIKTF.

This clone counts as large. The chain has TRGV10 and TRGJ1 or TRGJ2. TRGV10 is labeled an ORF, and its function is uncertain. The V and J ends lost 8 bases and 2 bases, in that order; junction bases with no gene match: 13. The CDR3 sequence is 15 residues long. The CDR3 coding sequence is TGTGCTGCGTGGGACTACTTCCCTCATTATTATAAGAAACTCTTT. Protein sequence: CAAWDYFPHYYKKLF.

The gene calls are TRGV10 and TRGJP1. TRGV10 is reported as an ORF; its role is uncertain. The CDR3 consists of 16 residues. V was clipped by 13 bases and J by 2 bases; unmatched bases: 17. Here the CDR3 reads CAGVGIEETTGWFKIF. Written as DNA, the CDR3 is TGTGCTGGCGTGGGGATCGAGGAGACCACTGGTTGGTTCAAGATATTT.

This clone rates as large. The chain links TRGV5 to TRGJP1. V shed 4 bases, J shed 9 bases, and the junction held 5 bases outside the gene matches. CDR1 and CDR2 from the germline V gene are VINAFY and YDVSNSKD. The CDR3 length is 12 residues. The CDR3 DNA sequence: TGTGCCACCTGGGAAATGAGTTGGTTCAAGATATTT. Translation: CATWEMSWFKIF.

This clone is deemed large (0.1 to 1%). In nucleotides, the CDR3 is TGTGCCACCTGGGACGGGCTGAATTATAAGAAACTCTTT. It specifies CATWDGLNYKKLF. The genes are TRGV2 and TRGJ1 or TRGJ2. This CDR3 comprises 13 residues. J was trimmed by 5 bases and V by 0 bases; bases with no gene match: 4. Germline V gene sequence: CDR1 EGSNGY, CDR2 YDSYNSKV.

With respect to this clone: A single base separates this from a much larger clone, so it may be a read error. Different DNA sequences within this sample yield the same CDR3. The gene calls are TRGV10 and TRGJP1. TRGV10 is given ORF status, its function remaining uncertain. The CDR3 totals 15 residues. The CDR3 protein is CAAWDGNTTGWFKIF. The CDR3 DNA is TGTGCTGCGTGGGATGGGAATACCACTGGCTGGTTCAAGATATTT.

The chain carries TRGV8 and TRGJ1 or TRGJ2. Trimming took 2 bases from V and 13 from J; bases not matched to a gene: 11. Looked up from germline, CDR1 is VENAVY and CDR2 is YDSYNSRV. The CDR3 runs 12 residues. CDR3 sequence: CATWDKGVRKLF. The CDR3 DNA sequence: TGTGCCACCTGGGATAAGGGGGTAAGAAAACTCTTT.

The chain couples TRGV8 to TRGJP2. J lost 3 bases, V lost 5 bases, and 3 bases had no gene match. The CDR3 has 13 amino acids. Looked up from germline, CDR1 is VENAVY and CDR2 is YDSYNSRV. CDR3 region: CATWACSDWIKTF. CDR3 nucleotide sequence: TGTGCCACCTGGGCCTGTAGTGATTGGATCAAGACGTTT.

This clone was observed a handful of times. The chain is built from TRGV2 and TRGJ1 or TRGJ2. From germline, CDR1 is EGSNGY and CDR2 YDSYNSKV. The trim removed 11 bases at V and 10 bases at J, leaving 8 bases unmatched. The CDR3 has 9 amino acids. The DNA for the CDR3 is TGTGCCAACCTGGAAAAGAAACTCTTT. Translated, it gives CANLEKKLF.

The rearrangement joins TRGV3 to TRGJ1 or TRGJ2. With 3 bases clipped from V and 3 bases from J, the junction kept 14 bases outside the gene matches. The CDR3 is made up of 16 amino acids. CDR1 VTNTFY and CDR2 YDVSTARD come from the germline V gene (reference sequence). DNA of the CDR3: TGTGCCACCTGGGACGAGCCCAATCGCCTTTATTATAAGAAACTCTTT. Its translation is CATWDEPNRLYYKKLF.

The genes are TRGV8 and TRGJ1 or TRGJ2. The CDR3 spans 10 residues. CDR1 and CDR2 (germline): VENAVY, YDSYNSRV. This chain's CDR3 is CALEVGEKLF. CDR3 sequence (DNA): TGTGCACTGGAGGTGGGGGAGAAACTCTTT.

CDR3 protein: CAHRIGSYYKKLF. CDR3 coding DNA: TGTGCCCACCGTATCGGTAGTTATTATAAGAAACTCTTT. The chain couples TRGV8 to TRGJ1 or TRGJ2. Germline CDR1 reads VENAVY; CDR2 reads YDSYNSRV. Trimming cost V 12 bases and J 3 bases; bases outside gene matches: 14. The CDR3 has 13 amino acids.

As for this clone: This sequence may be a read error, since a much larger clone differs from it by one base. The same CDR3 arises from other DNA sequences in this sample as well. The J gene is TRGJ1 or TRGJ2, the V gene TRGV10. TRGV10 is an ORF for which the function is uncertain. The CDR3 contains 12 residues. Written as DNA, the CDR3 is TGTGCTGCGTGGGATAATTATTATAAGAAACTCTTC. This translates into CAAWDNYYKKLF.